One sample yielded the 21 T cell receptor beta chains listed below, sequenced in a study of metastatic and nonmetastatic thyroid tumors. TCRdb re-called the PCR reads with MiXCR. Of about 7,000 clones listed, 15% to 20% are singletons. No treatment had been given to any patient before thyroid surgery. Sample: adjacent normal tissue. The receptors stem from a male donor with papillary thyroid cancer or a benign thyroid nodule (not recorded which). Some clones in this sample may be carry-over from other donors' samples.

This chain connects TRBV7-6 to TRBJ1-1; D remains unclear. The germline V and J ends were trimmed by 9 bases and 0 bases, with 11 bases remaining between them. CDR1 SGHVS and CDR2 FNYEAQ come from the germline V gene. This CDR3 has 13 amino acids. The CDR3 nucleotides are TGTGCCAGTAGTGCCGGATTGAACACTGAAGCTTTCTTT. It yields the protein CASSAGLNTEAFF.

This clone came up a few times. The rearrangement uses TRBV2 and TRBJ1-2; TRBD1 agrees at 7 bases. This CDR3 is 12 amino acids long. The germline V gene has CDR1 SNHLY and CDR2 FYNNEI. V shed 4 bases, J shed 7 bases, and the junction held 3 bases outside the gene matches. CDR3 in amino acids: CASSGGTVGYTF. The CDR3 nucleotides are TGTGCCAGCAGTGGGGGGACAGTTGGCTACACCTTC.

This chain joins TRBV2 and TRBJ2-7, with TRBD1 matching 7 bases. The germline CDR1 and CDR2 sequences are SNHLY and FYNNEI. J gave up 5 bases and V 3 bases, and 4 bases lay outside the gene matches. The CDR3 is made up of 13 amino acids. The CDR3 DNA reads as TGTGCCAGCAGTGAGACAGGGTTGAACGAGCAGTACGTC. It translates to CASSETGLNEQYV.

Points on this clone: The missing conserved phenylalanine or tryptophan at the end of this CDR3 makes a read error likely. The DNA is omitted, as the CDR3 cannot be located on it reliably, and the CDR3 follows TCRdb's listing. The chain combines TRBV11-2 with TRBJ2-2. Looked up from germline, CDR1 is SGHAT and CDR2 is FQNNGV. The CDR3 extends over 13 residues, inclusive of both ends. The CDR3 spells CASSLGGMGELFV.

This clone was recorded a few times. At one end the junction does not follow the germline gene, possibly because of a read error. The CDR3 DNA sequence: TGTGCCACCAGCACCGACAGGGGGCAGGCCTATGAGCAGTACTTC. This translates into CATSTDRGQAYEQYF. The chain couples TRBV15 to TRBJ2-7; 10 bases match TRBD1. Germline CDR1 is LNHNV and CDR2 is YYDKDF (reference sequence). The CDR3 is 15 amino acids. The full variable domain, with the rest looked up from reference TRBV15 and TRBJ2-7, is DAMVIQNPRYQVTQFGKPVTLSCSQTLNHNVMYWYQQKSSQAPKLLFHYYDKDFNNEADTPDNFQSRRPNTSFCFLDIRSPGLGDTAMYLCATSTDRGQAYEQYFGPGTRLTVT.

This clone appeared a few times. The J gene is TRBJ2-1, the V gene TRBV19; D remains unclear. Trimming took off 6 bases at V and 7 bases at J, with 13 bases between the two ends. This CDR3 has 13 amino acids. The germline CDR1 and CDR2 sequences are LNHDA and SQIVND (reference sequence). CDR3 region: CASRTPRSNEQFF. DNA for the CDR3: TGTGCCAGTAGAACTCCTCGAAGTAATGAGCAGTTCTTC. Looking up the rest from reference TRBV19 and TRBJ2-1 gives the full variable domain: DGGITQSPKYLFRKEGQNVTLSCEQNLNHDAMYWYRQDPGQGLRLIYYSQIVNDFQKGDIAEGYSVSREKKESFPLTVTSAQKNPTAFYLCASRTPRSNEQFFGPGTRLTVL.

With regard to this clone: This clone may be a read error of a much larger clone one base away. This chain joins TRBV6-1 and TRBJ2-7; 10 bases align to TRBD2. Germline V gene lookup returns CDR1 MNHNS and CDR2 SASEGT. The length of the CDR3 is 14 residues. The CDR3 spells CASSDTSGADDQYF. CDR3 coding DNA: TGTGCCAGCAGTGATACTAGCGGGGCCGACGATCAGTACTTC.

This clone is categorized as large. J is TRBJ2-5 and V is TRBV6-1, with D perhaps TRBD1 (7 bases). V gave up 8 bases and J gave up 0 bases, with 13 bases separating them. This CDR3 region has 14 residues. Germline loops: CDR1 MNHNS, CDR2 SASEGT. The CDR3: CASLRGEYQETQYF. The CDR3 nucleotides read TGTGCCAGCCTCAGGGGGGAGTACCAAGAGACCCAGTACTTC.

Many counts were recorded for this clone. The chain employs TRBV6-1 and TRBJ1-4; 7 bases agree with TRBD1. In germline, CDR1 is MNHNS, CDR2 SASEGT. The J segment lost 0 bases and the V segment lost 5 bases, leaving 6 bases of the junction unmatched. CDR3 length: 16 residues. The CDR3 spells CASSRQGAATNEKLFF. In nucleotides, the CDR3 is TGTGCCAGCAGTAGACAGGGCGCGGCAACTAATGAAAAACTGTTTTTT.

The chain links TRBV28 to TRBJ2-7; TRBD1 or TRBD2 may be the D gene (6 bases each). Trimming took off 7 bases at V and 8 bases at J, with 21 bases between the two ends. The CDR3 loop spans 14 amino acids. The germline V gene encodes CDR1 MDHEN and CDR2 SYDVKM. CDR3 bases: TGTGCCAGCACCCCTATGGGGACGGGGGCCAAGCAGTACTTC. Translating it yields CASTPMGTGAKQYF.

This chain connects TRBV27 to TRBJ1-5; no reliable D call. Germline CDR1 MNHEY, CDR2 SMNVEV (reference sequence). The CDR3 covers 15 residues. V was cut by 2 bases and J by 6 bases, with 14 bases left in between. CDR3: CASSLGGNHGQPQHF. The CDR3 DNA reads TGTGCCAGCAGTTTAGGAGGGAATCACGGTCAGCCCCAGCATTTT.

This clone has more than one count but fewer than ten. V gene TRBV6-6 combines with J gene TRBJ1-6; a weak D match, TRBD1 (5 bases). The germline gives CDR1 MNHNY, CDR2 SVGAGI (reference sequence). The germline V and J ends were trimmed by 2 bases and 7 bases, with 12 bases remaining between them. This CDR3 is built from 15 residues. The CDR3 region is CASSYQGRSNSPLHF. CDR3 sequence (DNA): TGTGCCAGCAGTTACCAGGGACGTTCGAATTCACCCCTCCACTTT.

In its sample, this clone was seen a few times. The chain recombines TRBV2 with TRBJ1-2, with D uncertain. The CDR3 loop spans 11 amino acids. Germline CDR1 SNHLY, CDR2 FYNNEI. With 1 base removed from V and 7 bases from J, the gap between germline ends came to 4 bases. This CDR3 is CASSEGGGYTF. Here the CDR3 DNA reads TGTGCCAGCAGTGAAGGGGGTGGCTACACCTTC.

CDR3 region: CASSPSGLLRGYTF. CDR3 nucleotides: TGTGCCAGCTCACCATCCGGGCTCCTTCGTGGCTACACCTTC. The chain employs TRBV18 and TRBJ1-2; unclear D gene. The CDR3 covers 14 residues. Trimming removed 2 bases from V and 7 bases from J, with 14 bases in between. Per germline, CDR1 KGHSH and CDR2 LQKENI. The whole variable domain, filled in from reference TRBV18 and TRBJ1-2, reads NAGVMQNPRHLVRRRGQEARLRCSPMKGHSHVYWYRQLPEEGLKFMVYLQKENIIDESGMPKERFSAEFPKEGPSILRIQQVVRGDSAAYFCASSPSGLLRGYTFGSGTRLTVV.

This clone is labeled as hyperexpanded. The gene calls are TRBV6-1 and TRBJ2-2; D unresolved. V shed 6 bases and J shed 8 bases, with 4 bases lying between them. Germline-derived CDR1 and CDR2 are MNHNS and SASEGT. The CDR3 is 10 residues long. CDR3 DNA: TGTGCCAGCAGAATAGGGGAGCTGTTTTTT. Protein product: CASRIGELFF.

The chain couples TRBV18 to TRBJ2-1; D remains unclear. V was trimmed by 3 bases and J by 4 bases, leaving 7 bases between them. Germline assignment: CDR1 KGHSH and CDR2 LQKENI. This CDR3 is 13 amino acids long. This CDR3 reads CASSPTDYNEQFF. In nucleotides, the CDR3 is TGTGCCAGCTCACCCACAGATTACAATGAGCAGTTCTTC. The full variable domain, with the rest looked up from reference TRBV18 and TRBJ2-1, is NAGVMQNPRHLVRRRGQEARLRCSPMKGHSHVYWYRQLPEEGLKFMVYLQKENIIDESGMPKERFSAEFPKEGPSILRIQQVVRGDSAAYFCASSPTDYNEQFFGPGTRLTVL.

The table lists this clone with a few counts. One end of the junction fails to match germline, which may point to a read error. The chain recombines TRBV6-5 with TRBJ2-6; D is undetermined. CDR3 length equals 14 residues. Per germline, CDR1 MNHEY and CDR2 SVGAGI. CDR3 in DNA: TGTGCCAGCATTTACGGGTCTGGGGCCAACGTCCTGACTTTC. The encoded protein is CASIYGSGANVLTF.

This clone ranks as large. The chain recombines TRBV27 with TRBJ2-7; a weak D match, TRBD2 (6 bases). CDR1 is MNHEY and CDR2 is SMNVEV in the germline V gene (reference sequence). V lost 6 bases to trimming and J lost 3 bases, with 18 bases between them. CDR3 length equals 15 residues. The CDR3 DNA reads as TGTGCCAGCAGCTTTAGGGCGGGACTCCACTACGAGCAGTACTTC. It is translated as CASSFRAGLHYEQYF.

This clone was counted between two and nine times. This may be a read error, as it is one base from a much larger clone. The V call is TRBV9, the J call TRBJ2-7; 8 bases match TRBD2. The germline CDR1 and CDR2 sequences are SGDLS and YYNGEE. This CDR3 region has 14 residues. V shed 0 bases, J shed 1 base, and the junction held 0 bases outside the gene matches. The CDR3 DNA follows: TGTGCCAGCAGCGTAGAGCGGGGGTCCTACGAGCAGTACTTC. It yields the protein CASSVERGSYEQYF.

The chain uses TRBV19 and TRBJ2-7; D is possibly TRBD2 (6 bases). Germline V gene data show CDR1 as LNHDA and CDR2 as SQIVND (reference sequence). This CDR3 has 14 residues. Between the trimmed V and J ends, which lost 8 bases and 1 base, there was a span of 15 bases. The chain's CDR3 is CASGTGLQSYEQYF. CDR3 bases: TGTGCCAGTGGGACGGGACTTCAGTCCTACGAGCAGTACTTC.

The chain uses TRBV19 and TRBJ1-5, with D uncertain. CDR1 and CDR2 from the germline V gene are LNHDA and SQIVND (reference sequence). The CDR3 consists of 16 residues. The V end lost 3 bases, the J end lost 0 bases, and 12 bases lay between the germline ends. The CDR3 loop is CASSISLVLSNQPQHF. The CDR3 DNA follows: TGTGCCAGTAGTATTTCGCTGGTGCTTAGCAATCAGCCCCAGCATTTT. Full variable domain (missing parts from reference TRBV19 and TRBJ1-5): DGGITQSPKYLFRKEGQNVTLSCEQNLNHDAMYWYRQDPGQGLRLIYYSQIVNDFQKGDIAEGYSVSREKKESFPLTVTSAQKNPTAFYLCASSISLVLSNQPQHFGDGTRLSIL.